The 18 T cell receptor beta chains given below trace back to one sample, sequenced in a study of neoadjuvant anti-PD-1 for oral cavity cancer. Assay: immunoSEQ multiplex PCR; the TCRdb copy retains only in-frame clones and omits some. The data show more than 12,000 clones, just under 75% seen once. Noted time point: after neoadjuvant nivolumab, at surgical resection. Specimen: PBMCs, collected after nivolumab (anti-PD-1) treatment. Receptors originate from a person aged 40-85 years with oral cavity squamous cell carcinoma.

This clone was seen a few times. The chain links TRBV4-1 to TRBJ1-2, with TRBD1 as a possible D gene (6 bases). Germline V lookup: CDR1 MGHRA, CDR2 YSYEKL. The CDR3 spans 15 residues. V lost 0 bases to trimming and J lost 4 bases, with 12 bases between them. This chain's CDR3 is CASSQDRQASYGYTF. In nucleotides, the CDR3 is TGCGCCAGCAGCCAAGACCGACAGGCGAGCTATGGCTACACCTTC.

The chain is built from TRBV5-6 and TRBJ2-1; 14 nucleotides align to TRBD2. V shed 5 bases, J shed 10 bases, and the junction held 8 bases outside the gene matches. The CDR3 is 15 amino acids. Germline V gives CDR1 SGHDT, CDR2 YYEEEE. The CDR3 nucleotides read TGTGCCAGCAGATACGGGACTAGCGGGAGAGGGGAGCAGTTCTTC. As protein: CASRYGTSGRGEQFF.

In this sample, this clone turned up once. The chain employs TRBV6-5 and TRBJ2-1, with a tentative D call TRBD2 (6 bases). In germline, CDR1 is MNHEY, CDR2 SVGAGI. V lost 3 bases, J lost 6 bases, and 15 bases lay in between. This CDR3 has 15 amino acids. CDR3 nucleotide sequence: TGTGCCAGCAGTTATCGCGGGATGGGGGGCAATGAGCAGTTCTTC. Encoded protein: CASSYRGMGGNEQFF.

The V call is TRBV7-6, the J call TRBJ2-3; D ambiguous. In germline, CDR1 is SGHVS, CDR2 FNYEAQ. This CDR3 region has 13 residues. V lost 5 bases, J lost 2 bases, and 8 bases lay in between. The CDR3 region has the DNA TGTGCCAGCAGCACCTCCCCCACAGATACGCAGTATTTT. Translating it yields CASSTSPTDTQYF. The entire variable domain, with the rest obtained from reference TRBV7-6 and TRBJ2-3, is as follows: GAGVSQSPRYKVTKRGQDVALRCDPISGHVSLYWYRQALGQGPEFLTYFNYEAQQDKSGLPNDRFSAERPEGSISTLTIQRTEQRDSAMYRCASSTSPTDTQYFGPGTRLTVL.

The chain is built from TRBV7-6 and TRBJ2-7; no definite D call. This CDR3 is 14 amino acids long. Germline V gene lookup returns CDR1 SGHVS and CDR2 FNYEAQ. V shed 3 bases and J shed 3 bases, with 12 bases lying between them. In DNA, the CDR3 is TGTGCCAGCAGCTTGTCCAAGCCGGGCTACGAGCAGTACTTC. Translated, it gives CASSLSKPGYEQYF.

The genes are TRBV30 and TRBJ2-5; weak D call: TRBD1 (5 bases). The CDR3 runs to 13 residues. Trimming removed 0 bases at V and 3 bases at J, with 8 bases between. The germline V gene has CDR1 GTSNPN and CDR2 SVGIG (reference sequence). The CDR3, as DNA: TGTGCCTGGAGTGTAGGGGATAAAGAGACCCAGTACTTC. It translates to CAWSVGDKETQYF.

The rearrangement uses TRBV6-1 and TRBJ2-1, with D unclear. The CDR3 loop spans 13 amino acids. Germline CDR1 reads MNHNS; CDR2 reads SASEGT. The V end lost 0 bases, the J end lost 8 bases, and 8 bases lay between the germline ends. DNA for the CDR3: TGTGCCAGCAGTGAAGCGCGACGGGATGAGCAGTTCTTC. Protein: CASSEARRDEQFF.

The rearrangement links TRBV10-3 to TRBJ2-7; 9 bases are a match to TRBD2. The germline V gene encodes CDR1 ENHRY and CDR2 SYGVKD. This CDR3 is built from 18 residues. V was pared by 4 bases and J by 6 bases, with 19 bases of the junction left unmatched. The CDR3 loop is CAISGTVAGAQGGGEQYF. DNA for the CDR3: TGTGCCATCAGTGGCACAGTAGCGGGAGCGCAAGGGGGGGGCGAGCAGTACTTC.

This clone was seen just once. The chain uses TRBV10-2 and TRBJ2-7; D could derive from TRBD1 or TRBD2 (5 bases each). V was pared by 2 bases and J by 0 bases, with 14 bases between. The CDR3 is 16 residues long. Germline V gene data show CDR1 as WSHSY and CDR2 as SAAADI. Written as DNA, the CDR3 is TGCGCCAGCAGTGAGGGAGGAGCAGGGAACTCCTACGAGCAGTACTTC. Translated: CASSEGGAGNSYEQYF.

The chain has TRBV19 and TRBJ1-2, with D perhaps matching TRBD1 (5 bases). Per germline, CDR1 LNHDA and CDR2 SQIVND (reference sequence). Trimming left V 6 bases short and J 3 bases short, with 14 bases between. The CDR3 extends over 14 amino acids. CDR3 DNA sequence: TGTGCCAGTAGCATGGGGGAACTCGACTATGGCTACACCTTC. It specifies CASSMGELDYGYTF.

This clone appeared a single time. V gene TRBV5-6 combines with J gene TRBJ2-1; TRBD2 is a possible D gene (6 bases). The V gene's germline CDR1 is SGHDT and CDR2 YYEEEE. V dropped 2 bases and J dropped 10 bases, with 7 bases sitting between them. The length of the CDR3 is 11 residues. The chain's CDR3 is CASSFGGEQFF. CDR3 sequence (DNA): TGTGCCAGCAGCTTCGGGGGAGAGCAGTTCTTC.

The V gene is TRBV30, the J gene TRBJ1-1; tentative D call: TRBD1 (5 bases). Germline V CDR1 and CDR2: GTSNPN, SVGIG (reference sequence). Trimming shortened V by 3 bases and J by 5 bases, and 13 bases separated the two germline ends. The CDR3 extends over 13 amino acids. The CDR3: CAWRGEGRTEAFF. CDR3 nucleotide sequence: TGTGCCTGGAGAGGGGAGGGCAGGACTGAAGCTTTCTTT.

In its sample, this clone was seen a few times. The rearrangement uses TRBV10-1 and TRBJ2-2; the D is unclear. Per germline, CDR1 WNHNN and CDR2 SYGVQD (reference sequence). The CDR3 is made up of 12 amino acids. Trimming removed 10 bases from V and 1 base from J, with 7 bases in between. CDR3 protein: CATSKNTGELFF. DNA of the CDR3: TGCGCCACCTCCAAGAACACCGGGGAGCTGTTTTTT.

This chain connects TRBV27 to TRBJ1-3, with D hard to call. V lost 6 bases to trimming and J lost 4 bases, with 10 bases between them. Germline V gene data show CDR1 as MNHEY and CDR2 as SMNVEV (reference sequence). The length of the CDR3 is 13 residues. CDR3 in amino acids: CASSLKQGNTIYF. The CDR3 nucleotides are TGTGCCAGCAGCCTCAAACAAGGAAACACCATATATTTT.

V and J are TRBV10-3 and TRBJ2-7, with a tentative D call TRBD1 (6 bases). Deletions cut 0 bases from V and 0 bases from J, with 15 bases between. Germline assignment: CDR1 ENHRY and CDR2 SYGVKD. CDR3 length: 17 amino acids. The CDR3 nucleotides are TGTGCCATCAGTGAGTCAACTGGCAGGGGCAGCTCCTACGAGCAGTACTTC. Translating it yields CAISESTGRGSSYEQYF.

The genes are TRBV30 and TRBJ2-1; D is unclear. V lost 1 base and J lost 12, with 16 bases in between. Germline-derived CDR1 and CDR2 are GTSNPN and SVGIG (reference sequence). The CDR3 consists of 13 residues. CDR3 DNA: TGTGCCTGGAGTGGGCGGAGTTCGTTTCTGCAGTTCTTC. It is translated as CAWSGRSSFLQFF.

This chain joins TRBV5-4 and TRBJ1-2; the D gene is possibly TRBD1 (5 bases). The V and J ends lost 1 base and 6 bases respectively, with 10 bases between them. This CDR3 spans 13 amino acids. The V gene's germline CDR1 is SGHNT and CDR2 YYREEE (reference sequence). The CDR3 bases are TGTGCCAGCAGCTTGCAGGGAGCAAATGGCTACACCTTC. Translating gives CASSLQGANGYTF.

The CDR3 nucleotides read TGTGCCATTACCCCGGGACAGGTTCGGCAAGGAAAACTGTTTTTT. Protein: CAITPGQVRQGKLFF. The chain combines TRBV28 with TRBJ1-4; the match to TRBD1 covers 8 bases. CDR3 length: 15 amino acids. V shed 10 bases, J shed 10 bases, and the junction held 17 bases outside the gene matches. Germline V lookup: CDR1 MDHEN, CDR2 SYDVKM.